The clone carrying this TCR beta chain has only a few counts. This sample was taken from a study of OX40 agonist ivuxolimab in advanced cancers. Overall study context: The group had a mean age of 60 years, ranged from about 20 to 85, and was 80% to 90% male.

Measured with immunoSEQ multiplex PCR; TCRdb has only the in-frame clones, and not every one. This table has approximately 92,000 clones, 84% appearing once. Germline CDR1 reads LGHNT; CDR2 reads FRNRAP. V was shortened by 2 bases and J by 4 bases, with 14 bases between the two germline ends. The CDR3 has 15 residues. This clonotype was sampled from an adult with an advanced solid tumor such as melanoma, head and neck, liver or kidney cancer. V usage is TRBV12-5 and J usage is TRBJ2-5; TRBD1 might be the D (5 bases). The sequencing here drew on CD4+ or CD8+ T cells sorted from blood, taken in a trial of the OX40 agonist ivuxolimab. Here the CDR3 reads CASGLPGMGRETQYF. The CDR3 DNA reads TGTGCTAGTGGTTTGCCAGGGATGGGAAGAGAGACCCAGTACTTC. Drawing the rest from reference TRBV12-5 and TRBJ2-5, the complete variable domain is DARVTQTPRHKVTEMGQEVTMRCQPILGHNTVFWYRQTMMQGLELLAYFRNRAPLDDSGMPKDRFSAEMPDATLATLKIQPSEPRDSAVYFCASGLPGMGRETQYFGPGTRLLVL.